Each of the 14 T cell receptor beta chains below was sequenced from the same sample in a study of early T cells in non-severe SARS-CoV-2 infection. TCRdb fed the 5' RACE reads into MiXCR, producing one record per CDR3 protein. The sample records approximately 30,000 distinct CDR3 sequences, 3% to 5% being singletons. Sequenced material: whole blood. Source of these receptors: an adult who was a healthcare worker with PCR-confirmed SARS-CoV-2 infection or an uninfected control (not recorded which).

This clonotype has at least ten counts. This chain joins TRBV29-1 and TRBJ2-3, with 9 bases lining up with TRBD2. The CDR3 spans 15 residues. Germline V gene data show CDR1 as SQVTM and CDR2 as ANQGSEA. Trimming took 1 base from V and 1 from J; bases not matched to a gene: 3. This chain's CDR3 is CSVEGAGGRTDTQYF. The DNA of the CDR3 is TGCAGCGTTGAAGGAGCGGGAGGTCGCACAGATACGCAGTATTTT.

This clonotype was counted at least ten times. The chain is built from TRBV20-1 and TRBJ2-7, with D perhaps matching TRBD1 (6 bases). The germline gives CDR1 DFQATT, CDR2 SNEGSKA (reference sequence). This CDR3 comprises 13 residues. The V end was cut by 7 bases, the J end by 3 bases, with 16 bases between. The CDR3 loop is CSVHRDTDYEQYF. DNA of the CDR3: TGCAGTGTTCACCGGGACACCGACTACGAGCAGTACTTC.

This clonotype was seen ten or more times. This chain links TRBV11-3 with TRBJ2-2; D may match TRBD1 or TRBD2 (5 bases each). The CDR3 consists of 14 residues. Deletions cut 7 bases from V and 6 bases from J, with 15 bases between. From germline, CDR1 is SGHNT and CDR2 YENEEA. The DNA of the CDR3 is TGTGCCAGCACCTTCAACGGGGCCTCCGGGGAGCTGTTTTTT. The encoded protein is CASTFNGASGELFF.

This clonotype was observed many times. V usage is TRBV5-4 and J usage is TRBJ2-5; D ambiguous. Between the trimmed V and J ends, which lost 4 bases and 4 bases, there was a span of 11 bases. CDR1 and CDR2 (germline): SGHNT, YYREEE (reference sequence). CDR3 length: 13 amino acids. This CDR3 is CASSRRVGETQYF. The CDR3 nucleotides read TGTGCCAGCAGCCGACGGGTGGGAGAGACCCAGTACTTC.

This clonotype came up a few times. V is TRBV7-9 and J is TRBJ1-1; D remains unclear. The CDR3 sequence is 11 residues long. The germline gives CDR1 SEHNR, CDR2 FQNEAQ (reference sequence). V was pared by 1 base and J by 11 bases, with 8 bases between. The CDR3 nucleotides read TGTGCCAGCAGCTTAGAGGGAGGGGCTTTCTTT. Its translation: CASSLEGGAFF.

This clonotype was counted at least ten times. The rearrangement uses TRBV7-8 and TRBJ2-6; 7 bases are shared with TRBD2. Germline CDR1 is SGHVS and CDR2 is FQNEAQ. V shed 4 bases, J shed 0 bases, and the junction held 6 bases outside the gene matches. This CDR3 contains 17 residues. The CDR3 DNA reads TGTGCCAGCAGCTGGCCCACGGGGGGCTCTGGGGCCAACGTCCTGACTTTC. Translated, it gives CASSWPTGGSGANVLTF.

In this sample, this clonotype turned up many times. The gene calls are TRBV20-1 and TRBJ2-7, with 9 bases lining up with TRBD2. The CDR3 loop spans 15 amino acids. With V trimmed by 1 base and J by 4 bases, 8 bases remained unmatched. In germline, CDR1 is DFQATT, CDR2 SNEGSKA (reference sequence). DNA of the CDR3: TGCAGTGCTAGAGTCCCCGGGACTAGCCTTTACGAGCAGTACTTC. This encodes CSARVPGTSLYEQYF.

Many counts were recorded for this clonotype. This chain uses TRBV30 with TRBJ2-1; tentative D call: TRBD2 (6 bases). The CDR3 consists of 15 residues. Germline CDR1 is GTSNPN and CDR2 is SVGIG (reference sequence). The V end lost 0 bases, the J end lost 3 bases, and 12 bases lay between the germline ends. The DNA of the CDR3 is TGTGCCTGGAGTGTACGGGGGAGCTTCTACAATGAGCAGTTCTTC. It is translated as CAWSVRGSFYNEQFF.

This clonotype has at least ten counts. The CDR3, as DNA: TGTGCCACCAGTGATCCCACTAGCGGGGCCTACGAGCAGTACTTC. Translation: CATSDPTSGAYEQYF. The gene calls are TRBV24-1 and TRBJ2-7, with 10 bases aligning to TRBD2. The CDR3 covers 15 residues. Germline V CDR1 and CDR2: KGHDR, SFDVKD. Unmatched junction bases numbered 3, after V lost 3 bases and J lost 2 bases.

The chain recombines TRBV3-1 with TRBJ2-3; possible D gene TRBD2, 7 bases. Trimming cost V 3 bases and J 1 base, with 14 bases left between them. The CDR3 runs to 16 residues. Germline CDR1 reads LGHDT; CDR2 reads YNNKEL (reference sequence). The CDR3 bases are TGTGCCAGCAGCCATAGGGGGGGACAACGCACAGATACGCAGTATTTT. Amino acid sequence: CASSHRGGQRTDTQYF.

This clonotype appeared many times. This chain connects TRBV7-2 to TRBJ2-1; 8 bases map to TRBD1. The J segment lost 1 base and the V segment lost 8 bases, leaving 4 bases of the junction unmatched. In germline, CDR1 is SGHTA, CDR2 FQGNSA. There are 14 residues in the CDR3. The CDR3 protein is CASQGTGSYNEQFF. DNA of the CDR3: TGTGCCAGCCAGGGGACAGGTTCCTACAATGAGCAGTTCTTC. Combining the CDR3 with reference TRBV7-2 and TRBJ2-1 gives the whole variable domain GAGVSQSPSNKVTEKGKDVELRCDPISGHTALYWYRQSLGQGLEFLIYFQGNSAPDKSGLPSDRFSAERTGGSVSTLTIQRTQQEDSAVYLCASQGTGSYNEQFFGPGTRLTVL.

This clonotype was seen repeatedly, ten times or more. The J gene is TRBJ1-4, the V gene TRBV9; perhaps TRBD1 as D (5 bases). The CDR3 has 13 residues. V gave up 2 bases and J gave up 6 bases, with 8 bases separating them. CDR1 and CDR2 from the germline V gene are SGDLS and YYNGEE. The CDR3 region has the DNA TGTGCCAGCAGCGTGGGACTGGATGAAAAACTGTTTTTT. Encoded protein: CASSVGLDEKLFF.

The sample holds many counts of this clonotype. This chain joins TRBV7-9 and TRBJ1-2; possibly TRBD1 for D (6 bases). The CDR3 spans 17 residues. The V gene lost 1 base and the J gene lost 0 bases, with 15 bases spanning the gap. Germline values: CDR1 SEHNR, CDR2 FQNEAQ (reference sequence). The CDR3: CASSLVLPGAANYGYTF. The CDR3 coding sequence is TGTGCCAGCAGCTTAGTTCTTCCGGGGGCGGCTAACTATGGCTACACCTTC.

This clonotype was observed many times. The chain links TRBV29-1 to TRBJ1-2, with unresolved D. V dropped 3 bases and J dropped 5 bases, with 10 bases sitting between them. Germline CDR1 reads SQVTM; CDR2 reads ANQGSEA. The CDR3 covers 12 residues. DNA of the CDR3: TGCAGCGTTGACAGGCAGCTTTATGGCTACACCTTC. Its translation is CSVDRQLYGYTF.